This TCR beta chain originates from a study of blood T cells in healthy people across ages. This clonotype was counted at least ten times. Trimming shortened V by 5 bases and J by 0 bases, and 14 bases separated the two germline ends. The length of the CDR3 is 15 residues. Germline CDR1 and CDR2: LNHDA and SQIVND (reference sequence). With a J-beta primer mix and a sample-barcoded 5' primer, a second PCR ran 7 to 11 cycles. TCRdb ran MiXCR on the 5' RACE reads and lists one entry per CDR3 protein. The sample lists roughly 1,700,000 distinct CDR3 sequences, 28% occurring once. This clonotype was obtained from a young woman in good health. The V and J genes are TRBV19 and TRBJ2-7; either TRBD1 or TRBD2 may fit D (5 bases each). Source material: blood. The CDR3 DNA reads TGTGCCAGTAGTTCCGGGACCAGGAGCTCCTACGAGCAGTACTTC. Translation gives CASSSGTRSSYEQYF.